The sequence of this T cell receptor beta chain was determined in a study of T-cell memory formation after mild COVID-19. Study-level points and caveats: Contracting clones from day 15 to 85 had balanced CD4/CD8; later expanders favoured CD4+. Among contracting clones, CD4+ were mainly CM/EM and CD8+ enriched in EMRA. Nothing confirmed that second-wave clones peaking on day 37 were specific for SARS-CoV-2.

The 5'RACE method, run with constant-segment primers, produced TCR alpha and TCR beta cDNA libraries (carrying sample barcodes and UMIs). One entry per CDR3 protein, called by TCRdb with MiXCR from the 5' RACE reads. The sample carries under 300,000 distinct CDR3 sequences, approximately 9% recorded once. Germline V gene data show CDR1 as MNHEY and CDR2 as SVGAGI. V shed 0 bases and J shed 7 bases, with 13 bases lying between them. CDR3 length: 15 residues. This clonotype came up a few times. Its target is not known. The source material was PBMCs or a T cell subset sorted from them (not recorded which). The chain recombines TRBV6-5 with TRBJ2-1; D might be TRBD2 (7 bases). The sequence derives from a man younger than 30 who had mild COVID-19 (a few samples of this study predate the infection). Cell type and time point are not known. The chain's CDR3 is CASSYSSGGLNEQFF. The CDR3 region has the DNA TGTGCCAGCAGTTACTCGTCGGGGGGCTTAAATGAGCAGTTCTTC.